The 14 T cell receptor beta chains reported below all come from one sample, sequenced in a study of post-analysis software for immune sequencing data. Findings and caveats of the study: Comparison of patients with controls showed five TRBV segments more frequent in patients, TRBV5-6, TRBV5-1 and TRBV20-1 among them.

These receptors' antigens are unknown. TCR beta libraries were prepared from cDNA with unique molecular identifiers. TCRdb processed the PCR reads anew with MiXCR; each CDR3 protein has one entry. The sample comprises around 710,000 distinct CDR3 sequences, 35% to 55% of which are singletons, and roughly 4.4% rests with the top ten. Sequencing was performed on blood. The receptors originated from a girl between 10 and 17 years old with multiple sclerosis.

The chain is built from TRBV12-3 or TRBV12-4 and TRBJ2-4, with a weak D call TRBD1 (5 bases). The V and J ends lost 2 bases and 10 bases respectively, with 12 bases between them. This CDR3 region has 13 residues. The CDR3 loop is CASSLKGLGIQYF. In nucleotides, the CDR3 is TGTGCCAGCAGTTTAAAGGGGCTCGGGATTCAGTACTTC.

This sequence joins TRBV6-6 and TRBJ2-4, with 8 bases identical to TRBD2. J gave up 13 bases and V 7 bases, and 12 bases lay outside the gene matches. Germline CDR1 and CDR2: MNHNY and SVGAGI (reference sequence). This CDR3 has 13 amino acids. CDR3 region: CASTSSGRREQYF. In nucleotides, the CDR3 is TGTGCCAGCACCTCTAGCGGGCGACGGGAGCAGTACTTC.

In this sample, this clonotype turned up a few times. For the CDR3, the DNA is TGTGCCAGCAGTGTAGGAGCGGGTGAGCAGTACTTC. Amino acids: CASSVGAGEQYF. The chain recombines TRBV28 with TRBJ2-7; possible D gene TRBD2, 6 bases. Trimming removed 5 bases at V and 7 bases at J, with 12 bases between. Germline V gives CDR1 MDHEN, CDR2 SYDVKM. CDR3 length: 12 residues.

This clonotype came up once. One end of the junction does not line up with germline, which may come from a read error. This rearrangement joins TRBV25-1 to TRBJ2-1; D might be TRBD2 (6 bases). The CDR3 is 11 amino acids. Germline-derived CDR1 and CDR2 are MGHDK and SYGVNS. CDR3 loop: CPSIGGLEQFF. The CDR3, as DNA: TGTCCCAGCATAGGAGGGCTTGAGCAGTTCTTC.

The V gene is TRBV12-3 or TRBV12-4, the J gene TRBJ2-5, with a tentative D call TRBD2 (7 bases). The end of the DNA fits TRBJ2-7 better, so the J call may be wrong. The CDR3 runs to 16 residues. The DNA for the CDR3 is TGTGCCAGCAGTCTAAGGGGGGGAGGTGGGAGGAACGAGCAGTACTTC. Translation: CASSLRGGGGRNEQYF.

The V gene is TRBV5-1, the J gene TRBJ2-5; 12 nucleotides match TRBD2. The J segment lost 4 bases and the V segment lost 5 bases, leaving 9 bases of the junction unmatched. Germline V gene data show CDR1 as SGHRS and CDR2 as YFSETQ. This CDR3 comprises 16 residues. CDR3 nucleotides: TGCGCCAGCAGTTCCGGACTAGCGGGGACAGTAGAGACCCAGTACTTC. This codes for CASSSGLAGTVETQYF.

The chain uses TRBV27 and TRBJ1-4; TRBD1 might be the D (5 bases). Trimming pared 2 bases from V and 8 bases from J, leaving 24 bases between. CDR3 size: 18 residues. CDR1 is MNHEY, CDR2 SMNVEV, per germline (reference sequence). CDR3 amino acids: CASSLRGQGPLIAEKLFF. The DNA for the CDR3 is TGTGCCAGCAGTTTAAGGGGCCAGGGCCCCTTGATTGCCGAAAAACTGTTTTTT.

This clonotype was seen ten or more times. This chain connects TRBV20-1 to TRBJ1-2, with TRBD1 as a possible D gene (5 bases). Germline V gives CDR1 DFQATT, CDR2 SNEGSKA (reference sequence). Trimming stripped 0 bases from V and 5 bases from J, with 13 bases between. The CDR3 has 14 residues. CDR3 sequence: CSARDGQQIYGYTF. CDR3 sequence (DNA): TGCAGTGCTAGAGATGGACAACAGATATATGGCTACACCTTC.

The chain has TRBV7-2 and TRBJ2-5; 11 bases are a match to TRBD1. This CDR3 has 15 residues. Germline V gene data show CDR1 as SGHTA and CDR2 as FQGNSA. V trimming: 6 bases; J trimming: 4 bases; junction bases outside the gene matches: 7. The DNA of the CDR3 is TGTGCCAGCAGTTCCCCGGACAGGGGGCTAGAGACCCAGTACTTC. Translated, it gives CASSSPDRGLETQYF.

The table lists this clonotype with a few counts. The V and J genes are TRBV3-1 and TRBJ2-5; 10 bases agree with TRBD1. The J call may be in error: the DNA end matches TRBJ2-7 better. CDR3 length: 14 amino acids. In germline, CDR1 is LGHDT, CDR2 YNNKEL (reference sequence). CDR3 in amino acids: CASSHGTGDYEQYF. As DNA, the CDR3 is TGTGCCAGCAGCCACGGGACAGGGGACTACGAGCAGTACTTC.

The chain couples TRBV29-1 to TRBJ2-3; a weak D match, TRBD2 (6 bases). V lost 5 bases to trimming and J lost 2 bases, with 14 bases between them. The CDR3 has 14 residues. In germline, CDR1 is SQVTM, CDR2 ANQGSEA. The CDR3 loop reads CSVILAGHTDTQYF. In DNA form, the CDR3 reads TGCAGCGTTATCTTGGCGGGGCACACAGATACGCAGTATTTT.

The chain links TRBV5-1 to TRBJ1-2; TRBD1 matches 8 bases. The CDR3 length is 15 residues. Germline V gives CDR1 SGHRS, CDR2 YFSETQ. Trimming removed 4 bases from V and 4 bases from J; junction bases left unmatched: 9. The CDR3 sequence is CASSLGQGSRYGYTF. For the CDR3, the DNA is TGCGCCAGCAGCCTCGGACAGGGATCACGCTATGGCTACACCTTC.

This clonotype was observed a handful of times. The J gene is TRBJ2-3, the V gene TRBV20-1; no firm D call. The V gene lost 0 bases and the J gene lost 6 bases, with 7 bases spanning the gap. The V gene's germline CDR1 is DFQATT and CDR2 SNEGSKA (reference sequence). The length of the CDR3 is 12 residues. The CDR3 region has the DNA TGCAGTGCTAGAGAGGCAACCGATACGCAGTATTTT. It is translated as CSAREATDTQYF.

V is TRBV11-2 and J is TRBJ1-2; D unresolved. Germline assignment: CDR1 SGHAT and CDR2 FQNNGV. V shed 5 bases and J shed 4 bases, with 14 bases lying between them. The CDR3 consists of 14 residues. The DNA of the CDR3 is TGTGCCAGCAGCCTCGGAGGGCTTCTCTATGGCTACACCTTC. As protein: CASSLGGLLYGYTF.